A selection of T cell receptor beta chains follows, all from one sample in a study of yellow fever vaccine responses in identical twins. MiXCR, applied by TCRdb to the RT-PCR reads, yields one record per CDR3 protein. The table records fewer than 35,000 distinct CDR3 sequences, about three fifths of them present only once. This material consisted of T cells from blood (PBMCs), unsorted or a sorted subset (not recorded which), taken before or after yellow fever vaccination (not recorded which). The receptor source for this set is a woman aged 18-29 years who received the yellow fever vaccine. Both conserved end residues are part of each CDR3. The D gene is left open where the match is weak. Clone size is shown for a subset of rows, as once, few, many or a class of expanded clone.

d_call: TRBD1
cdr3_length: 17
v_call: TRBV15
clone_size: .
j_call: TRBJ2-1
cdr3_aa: CATSRDLDRGLGNEQFF
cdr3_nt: TGTGCCACCAGCAGAGATTTGGACAGGGGGCTCGGTAATGAGCAGTTCTTC

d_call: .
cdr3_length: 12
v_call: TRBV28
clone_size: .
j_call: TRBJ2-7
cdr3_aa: CASNEGLYEQYF
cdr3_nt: TGTGCCAGCAACGAAGGACTCTACGAGCAGTACTTC

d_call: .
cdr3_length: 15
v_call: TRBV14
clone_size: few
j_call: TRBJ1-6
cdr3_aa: CASSQVSSYNSPLHF
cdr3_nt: TGTGCCAGCAGCCAAGTTAGCTCCTATAATTCACCCCTCCACTTT

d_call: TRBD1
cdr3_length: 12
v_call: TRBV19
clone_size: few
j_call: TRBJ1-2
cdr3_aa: CASSATGSGYTF
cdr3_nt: TGTGCCAGTAGTGCGACAGGGAGCGGCTACACCTTC

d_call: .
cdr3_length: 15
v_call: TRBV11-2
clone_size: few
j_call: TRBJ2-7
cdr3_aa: CASSNLQGNSYEQYF
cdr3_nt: TGTGCCAGCAGCAATCTACAGGGTAACTCCTACGAGCAGTACTTC

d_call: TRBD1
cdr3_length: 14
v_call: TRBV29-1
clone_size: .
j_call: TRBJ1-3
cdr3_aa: CSVRTGLSGNTIYF
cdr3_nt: TGCAGCGTTAGGACAGGCCTCTCTGGAAACACCATATATTTT

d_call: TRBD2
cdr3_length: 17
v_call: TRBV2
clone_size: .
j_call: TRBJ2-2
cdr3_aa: CASRQSSGTSGNGELFF
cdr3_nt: TGTGCCAGCAGACAAAGTTCAGGGACTAGCGGGAACGGGGAGCTGTTTTTT

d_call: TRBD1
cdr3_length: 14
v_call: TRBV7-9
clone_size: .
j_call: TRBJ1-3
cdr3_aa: CASSLTGKGNTIYF
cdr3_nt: TGTGCCAGCAGCTTGACAGGGAAAGGAAACACCATATATTTT

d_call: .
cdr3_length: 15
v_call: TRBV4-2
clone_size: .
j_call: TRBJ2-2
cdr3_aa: CASSQDYGFFVELFF
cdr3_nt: TGTGCCAGCAGCCAGGATTACGGATTCTTCGTGGAGCTGTTTTTT

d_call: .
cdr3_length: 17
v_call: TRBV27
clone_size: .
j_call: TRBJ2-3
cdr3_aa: CASSPLQVAVSTDTQYF
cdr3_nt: TGTGCCAGCAGTCCTTTACAGGTAGCGGTTAGCACAGATACGCAGTATTTT

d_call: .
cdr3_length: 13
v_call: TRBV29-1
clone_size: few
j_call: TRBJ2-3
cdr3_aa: CSVEVAVTDTQYF
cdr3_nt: TGCAGCGTTGAAGTTGCGGTTACAGATACGCAGTATTTT

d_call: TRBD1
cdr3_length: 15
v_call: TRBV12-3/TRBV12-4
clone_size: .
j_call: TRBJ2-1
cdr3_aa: CASSWRTGVLDEQFF
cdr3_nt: TGTGCCAGCAGTTGGAGAACAGGGGTCTTGGATGAGCAGTTCTTC

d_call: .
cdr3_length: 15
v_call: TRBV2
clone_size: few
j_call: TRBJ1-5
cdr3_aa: CASSSGDSVSQPQHF
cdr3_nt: TGTGCCAGCAGTTCTGGGGATTCGGTTAGTCAGCCCCAGCATTTT

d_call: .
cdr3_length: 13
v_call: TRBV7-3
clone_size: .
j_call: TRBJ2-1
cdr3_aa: CASSSDSYNEQFF
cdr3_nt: TGTGCCAGCAGCTCGGACAGCTACAATGAGCAGTTCTTC

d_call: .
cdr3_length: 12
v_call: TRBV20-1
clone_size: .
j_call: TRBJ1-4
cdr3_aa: CSASKQSEKLFF
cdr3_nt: TGCAGTGCTAGTAAACAGAGTGAAAAACTGTTTTTT

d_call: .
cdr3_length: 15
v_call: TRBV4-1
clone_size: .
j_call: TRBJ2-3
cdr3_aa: CASSQMGDFADTQYF
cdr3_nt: TGCGCCAGCAGCCAGATGGGGGACTTCGCAGATACGCAGTATTTT

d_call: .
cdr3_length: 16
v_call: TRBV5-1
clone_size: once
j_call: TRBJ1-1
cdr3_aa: CASSLVPQGRITEAFF
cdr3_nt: TGCGCCAGCAGCTTGGTACCTCAGGGGCGGATAACTGAAGCTTTCTTT

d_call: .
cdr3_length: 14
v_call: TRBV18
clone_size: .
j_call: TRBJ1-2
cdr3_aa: CASSPGPDRTGYTF
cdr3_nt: TGTGCCAGCTCACCGGGACCGGACAGAACTGGCTACACCTTC

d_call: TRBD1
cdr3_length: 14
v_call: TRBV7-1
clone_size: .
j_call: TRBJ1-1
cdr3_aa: CASSSDRGYTEAFF
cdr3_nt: TGTGCCAGCAGCTCCGACAGGGGCTACACTGAAGCTTTCTTT

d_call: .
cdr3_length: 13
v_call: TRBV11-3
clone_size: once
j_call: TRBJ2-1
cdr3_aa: CASSLMTGNEQFF
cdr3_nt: TGTGCCAGCAGCTTAATGACGGGCAATGAGCAGTTCTTC

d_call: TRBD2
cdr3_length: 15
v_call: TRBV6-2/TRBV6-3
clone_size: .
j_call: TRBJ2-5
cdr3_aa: CASSFGGGEQETQYF
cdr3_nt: TGTGCCAGCAGTTTTGGTGGGGGGGAGCAAGAGACCCAGTACTTC

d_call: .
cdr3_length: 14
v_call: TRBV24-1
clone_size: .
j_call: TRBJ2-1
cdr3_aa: CATSARGRDNEQFF
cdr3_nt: TGTGCCACCAGTGCGCGGGGACGAGACAATGAGCAGTTCTTC

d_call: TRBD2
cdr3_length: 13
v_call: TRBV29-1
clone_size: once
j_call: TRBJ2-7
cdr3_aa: CSVEAGGFYEQYF
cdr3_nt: TGCAGCGTTGAAGCGGGAGGCTTTTACGAGCAGTACTTC

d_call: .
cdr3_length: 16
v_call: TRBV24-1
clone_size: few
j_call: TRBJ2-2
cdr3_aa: CATPDKSASNTGELFF
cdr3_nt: TGTGCCACCCCGGACAAATCAGCCTCGAACACCGGGGAGCTGTTTTTT

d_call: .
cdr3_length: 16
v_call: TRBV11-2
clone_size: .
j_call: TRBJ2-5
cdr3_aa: CASSLGGTGGFVTQYF
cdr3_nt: TGTGCCAGCAGTCTAGGCGGGACCGGTGGATTCGTGACCCAGTACTTC

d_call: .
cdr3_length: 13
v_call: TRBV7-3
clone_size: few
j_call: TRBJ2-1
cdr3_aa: CASSFIVDNEQFF
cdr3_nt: TGTGCCAGCAGCTTCATTGTGGACAATGAGCAGTTCTTC

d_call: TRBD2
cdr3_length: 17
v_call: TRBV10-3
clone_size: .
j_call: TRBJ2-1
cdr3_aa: CAISEFASGSPMNEQFF
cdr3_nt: TGTGCCATCAGTGAGTTCGCTAGCGGGAGTCCAATGAATGAGCAGTTCTTC

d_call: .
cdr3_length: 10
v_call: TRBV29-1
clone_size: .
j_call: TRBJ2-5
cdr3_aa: CSAGRETQYF
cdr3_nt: TGCAGCGCAGGGAGAGAGACCCAGTACTTC

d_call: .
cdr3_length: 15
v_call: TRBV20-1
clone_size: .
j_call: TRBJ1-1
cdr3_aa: CSARDMGGSDTEAFF
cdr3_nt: TGCAGTGCTAGAGATATGGGGGGGTCGGACACTGAAGCTTTCTTT